The TCR beta chain under discussion was sequenced for a study of vaccination effects on CD4 cells after COVID-19. Overall study: Post-vaccine draws lagged the second dose by a median of 72 days.

Some clones are missing from TCRdb's copy, which holds only in-frame ones; the method was immunoSEQ multiplex PCR. The table records about 47,000 clones, roughly two thirds of them present only once. This clone has just one count. Its target is unknown. The CDR3 runs to 16 residues. V lost 0 bases to trimming and J lost 1 base, with 11 bases between them. Culturing for 10 to 11 days preceded CD4+ T cell isolation. BNT162b2 vaccine or mRNA-1273 vaccine was given to participants in two doses. Vaccinated recipients, who were negative for nucleocapsid antibodies, had no history of SARS-CoV-2 infection. This clonotype originated in a human donor who received a COVID-19 vaccine. The source material was CD4+ T cells from PBMCs cultured without peptide, sampled after COVID-19 vaccination. The chain is built from TRBV5-3 and TRBJ1-3; D remains unclear. TRBV5-3 is known as an ORF, though its function is uncertain. The CDR3 loop reads CARSLAQPQSGNTIYF. DNA for the CDR3: TGTGCCAGAAGCTTGGCACAGCCTCAATCTGGAAACACCATATATTTT.